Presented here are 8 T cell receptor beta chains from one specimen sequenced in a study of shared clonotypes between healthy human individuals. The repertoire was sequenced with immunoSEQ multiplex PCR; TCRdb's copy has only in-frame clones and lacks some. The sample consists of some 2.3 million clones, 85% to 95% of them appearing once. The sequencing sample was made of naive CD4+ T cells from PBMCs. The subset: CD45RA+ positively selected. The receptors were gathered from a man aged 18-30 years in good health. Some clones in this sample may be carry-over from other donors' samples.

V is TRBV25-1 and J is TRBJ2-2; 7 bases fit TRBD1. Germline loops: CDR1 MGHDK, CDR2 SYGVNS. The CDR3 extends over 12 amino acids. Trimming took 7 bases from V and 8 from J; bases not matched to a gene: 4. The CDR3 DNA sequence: TGTGCCAGCACCTCGACAGGGGGGGAGCTGTTTTTT. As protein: CASTSTGGELFF.

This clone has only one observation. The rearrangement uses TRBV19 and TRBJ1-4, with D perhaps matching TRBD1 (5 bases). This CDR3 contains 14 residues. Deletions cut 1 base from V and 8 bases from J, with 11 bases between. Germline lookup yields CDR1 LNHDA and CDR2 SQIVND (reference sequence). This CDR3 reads CASSIVGGEEKLFF. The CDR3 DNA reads TGTGCCAGTAGTATAGTCGGAGGGGAGGAAAAACTGTTTTTT.

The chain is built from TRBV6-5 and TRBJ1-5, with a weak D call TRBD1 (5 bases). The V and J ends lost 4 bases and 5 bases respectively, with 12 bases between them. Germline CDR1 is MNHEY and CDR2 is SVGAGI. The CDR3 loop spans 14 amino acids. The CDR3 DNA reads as TGTGCCAGCAGTTCTAAGGGACGGTATCAGCCCCAGCATTTT. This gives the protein CASSSKGRYQPQHF.

DNA of the CDR3: TGTGCCAGCAGCGTAGAAGCAGGGCGGAATGAGCAGTTCTTC. Amino acid sequence: CASSVEAGRNEQFF. This chain connects TRBV9 to TRBJ2-1; D is perhaps TRBD1 (5 bases). Germline V CDR1 and CDR2: SGDLS, YYNGEE. The CDR3 runs to 14 residues. Trimming took 0 bases from V and 7 from J, leaving 11 bases between them. Supplemented by reference TRBV9 and TRBJ2-1, the full variable domain reads DSGVTQTPKHLITATGQRVTLRCSPRSGDLSVYWYQQSLDQGLQFLIQYYNGEERAKGNILERFSAQQFPDLHSELNLSSLELGDSALYFCASSVEAGRNEQFFGPGTRLTVL.

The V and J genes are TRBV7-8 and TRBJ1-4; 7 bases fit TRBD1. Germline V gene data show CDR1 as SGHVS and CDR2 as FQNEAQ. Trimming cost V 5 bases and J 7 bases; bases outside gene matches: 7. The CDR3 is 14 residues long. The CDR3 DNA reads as TGTGCCAGCAGCACAAGACAGGGTGGTGAAAAACTGTTTTTT. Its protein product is CASSTRQGGEKLFF.

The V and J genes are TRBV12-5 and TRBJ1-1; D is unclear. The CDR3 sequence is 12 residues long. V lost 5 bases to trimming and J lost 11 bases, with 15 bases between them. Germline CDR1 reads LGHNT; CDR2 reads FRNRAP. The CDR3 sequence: CASGQEAAGAFF. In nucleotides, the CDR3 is TGTGCTAGTGGTCAAGAGGCGGCCGGCGCTTTCTTT.

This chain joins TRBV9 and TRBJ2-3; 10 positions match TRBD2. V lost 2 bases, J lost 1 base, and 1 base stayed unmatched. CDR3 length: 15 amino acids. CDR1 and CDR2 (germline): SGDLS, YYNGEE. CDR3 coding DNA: TGTGCCAGCAGCGTTAGCGGGAGGCGCACAGATACGCAGTATTTT. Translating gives CASSVSGRRTDTQYF.

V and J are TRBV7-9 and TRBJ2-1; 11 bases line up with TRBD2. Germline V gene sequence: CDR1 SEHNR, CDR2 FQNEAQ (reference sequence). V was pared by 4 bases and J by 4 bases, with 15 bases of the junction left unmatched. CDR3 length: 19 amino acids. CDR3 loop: CASSSLLISGTSGYNEQFF. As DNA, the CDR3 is TGTGCCAGCAGCTCATTACTGATTTCCGGGACTAGCGGATACAATGAGCAGTTCTTC.